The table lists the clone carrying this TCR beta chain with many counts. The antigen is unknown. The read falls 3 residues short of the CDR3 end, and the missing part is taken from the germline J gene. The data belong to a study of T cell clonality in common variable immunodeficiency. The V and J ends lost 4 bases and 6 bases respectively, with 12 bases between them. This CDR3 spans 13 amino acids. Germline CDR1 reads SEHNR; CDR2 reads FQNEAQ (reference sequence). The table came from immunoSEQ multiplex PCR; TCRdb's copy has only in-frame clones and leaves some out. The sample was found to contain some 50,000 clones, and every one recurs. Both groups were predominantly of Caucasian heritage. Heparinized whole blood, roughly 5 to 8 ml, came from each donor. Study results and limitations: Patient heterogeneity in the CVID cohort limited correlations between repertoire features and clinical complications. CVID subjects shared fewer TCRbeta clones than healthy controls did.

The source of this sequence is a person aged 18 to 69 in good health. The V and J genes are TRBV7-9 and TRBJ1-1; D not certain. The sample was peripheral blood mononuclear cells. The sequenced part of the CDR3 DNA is TGTGCCAGCAGCTCAAGAATAGGGTCTGAA. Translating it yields CASSSRIGSE. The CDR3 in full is CASSSRIGSEAFF. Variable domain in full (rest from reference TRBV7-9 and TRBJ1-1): DTGVSQNPRHKITKRGQNVTFRCDPISEHNRLYWYRQTLGQGPEFLTYFQNEAQLEKSRLLSDRFSAERPKGSFSTLEIQRTEQGDSAMYLCASSSRIGSEAFFGQGTRLTVV.